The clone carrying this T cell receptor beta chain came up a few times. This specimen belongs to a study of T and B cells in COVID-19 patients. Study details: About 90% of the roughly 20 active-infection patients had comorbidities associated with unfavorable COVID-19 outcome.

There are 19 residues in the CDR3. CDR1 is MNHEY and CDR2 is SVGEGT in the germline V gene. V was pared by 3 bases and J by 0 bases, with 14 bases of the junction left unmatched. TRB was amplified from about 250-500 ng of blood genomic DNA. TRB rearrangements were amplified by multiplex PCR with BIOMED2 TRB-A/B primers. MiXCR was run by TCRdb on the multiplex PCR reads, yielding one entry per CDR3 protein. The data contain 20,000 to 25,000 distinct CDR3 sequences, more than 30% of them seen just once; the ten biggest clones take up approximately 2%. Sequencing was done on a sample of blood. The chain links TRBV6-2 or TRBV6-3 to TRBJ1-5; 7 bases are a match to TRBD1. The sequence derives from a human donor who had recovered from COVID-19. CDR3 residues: CASSYISAPGTASNQPQHF. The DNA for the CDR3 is TGTGCCAGCAGTTATATTTCTGCCCCTGGGACAGCTAGCAATCAGCCCCAGCATTTT.